Included here is one T cell receptor beta chain sequence, with context. The CDR3 extends over 15 amino acids. Germline CDR1 reads SGHRS; CDR2 reads YFSETQ. V lost 5 bases, J lost 2 bases, and 9 bases stayed unmatched. The data were taken from a study of cytomegalovirus exposure and HLA in healthy donors. The PCR used 60 Vbeta and 13 Jbeta primers. Using immunoSEQ multiplex PCR, the repertoire was profiled, and TCRdb retains in-frame clones only, with some absent. The sample yields tens of thousands of clones, approximately 60% seen once. The V gene is TRBV5-1, the J gene TRBJ2-7; 8 positions agree with TRBD2. The sequencing sample was made of PBMCs. The TCR was taken from a boy between 5 and 17 years old in good health and CMV-seropositive. The DNA of the CDR3 is TGCGCCAGCAGTTACGCGGGGGGCCAAACCTACGAGCAGTACTTC. This translates into CASSYAGGQTYEQYF.